These T cell receptor beta chains were read from a single sample in a study of blood T cell repertoires in COVID-19. Using immunoSEQ multiplex PCR, the repertoire was profiled, and TCRdb retains in-frame clones only, with some absent. Among 130,000 to 150,000 clones listed, roughly 87% were seen once. The sequencing sample was made of peripheral blood. These receptor sequences come from a woman between 45 and 65 years old with acute or convalescent COVID-19. CDR3s include the opening cysteine and the closing phenylalanine or tryptophan. The D gene is left open where the match is weak. Rows may omit the clone size; those that give it use once, few, many or a size class.

J: TRBJ2-1; V: TRBV6-4; size: NA; D: TRBD1; CDR3: CASSANRGWSNEQFF; DNA: TGTGCCAGCAGTGCGAACAGGGGATGGTCAAATGAGCAGTTCTTC
J: TRBJ1-1; V: TRBV12-3/TRBV12-4; size: NA; D: NA; CDR3: CASTTFNRGVAFF; DNA: TGTGCCAGCACCACATTCAACCGGGGGGTAGCTTTCTTT
J: TRBJ2-1; V: TRBV10-3; size: NA; D: TRBD2; CDR3: CAISENGGGPGNEQFF; DNA: TGTGCCATCAGTGAGAACGGGGGGGGGCCCGGGAATGAGCAGTTCTTC
J: TRBJ2-3; V: TRBV7-9; size: once; D: TRBD1; CDR3: CASSWTGRRDTQYF; DNA: TGTGCCAGCAGCTGGACAGGGCGTCGAGATACGCAGTATTTT
J: TRBJ1-1; V: TRBV30; size: NA; D: NA; CDR3: CAWHRQLRTEAFF; DNA: TGTGCCTGGCACAGGCAACTGAGAACTGAAGCTTTCTTT
J: TRBJ2-3; V: TRBV11-3; size: NA; D: NA; CDR3: CASSSGHHTDTQYF; DNA: TGTGCCAGCAGCTCGGGACATCACACAGATACGCAGTATTTT
J: TRBJ1-3; V: TRBV19; size: NA; D: TRBD1; CDR3: CASRNLRDRAILNSGNTIYF; DNA: TGTGCCAGTAGAAACCTCCGGGACAGGGCCATTCTTAACTCTGGAAACACCATATATTTT
J: TRBJ2-7; V: TRBV11-2; size: NA; D: NA; CDR3: CASSSNRGGFYEQYF; DNA: TGTGCCAGCAGCTCGAACAGGGGGGGATTTTACGAGCAGTACTTC
J: TRBJ1-2; V: TRBV7-9; size: NA; D: TRBD1; CDR3: CASSPNRQGSGYGYTF; DNA: TGTGCCAGCAGCCCAAACAGACAGGGTTCCGGCTATGGCTACACCTTC
J: TRBJ2-7; V: TRBV7-2; size: NA; D: NA; CDR3: CASSLDSQTGYEQYF; DNA: TGTGCCAGCAGCTTAGATAGTCAGACAGGCTACGAGCAGTACTTC
J: TRBJ1-1; V: TRBV29-1; size: NA; D: TRBD1; CDR3: CSADTQGAGTEAFF; DNA: TGCAGCGCTGATACCCAGGGGGCGGGCACTGAAGCTTTCTTT
J: TRBJ2-2; V: TRBV5-1; size: NA; D: TRBD2; CDR3: CASSPGLAGRNTGELFF; DNA: TGCGCCAGCAGCCCGGGTTTAGCGGGGCGTAACACCGGGGAGCTGTTTTTT
J: TRBJ2-1; V: TRBV18; size: NA; D: NA; CDR3: CASSPPSVPYNEQFF; DNA: TGTGCCAGCTCACCCCCTAGCGTACCCTACAATGAGCAGTTCTTC
J: TRBJ1-2; V: TRBV3-1/TRBV3-2; size: NA; D: NA; CDR3: CASSPGTAYGYTF; DNA: TGTGCCAGCAGCCCAGGGACTGCCTATGGCTACACCTTC
J: TRBJ2-1; V: TRBV3-1/TRBV3-2; size: NA; D: TRBD2; CDR3: CASSQVLGGGVVNEQFF; DNA: TGTGCCAGCAGCCAAGTTCTGGGCGGGGGGGTTGTTAATGAGCAGTTCTTC
J: TRBJ2-7; V: TRBV9; size: NA; D: NA; CDR3: CASRGEGHEQYF; DNA: TGTGCCAGCAGGGGCGAGGGCCACGAGCAGTACTTC
J: TRBJ1-1; V: TRBV29-1; size: NA; D: NA; CDR3: CSVVERTEAFF; DNA: TGCAGCGTTGTTGAGAGGACTGAAGCTTTCTTT